The clone carrying this TCR beta chain has ten or more counts. What it binds is not known. MiXCR, applied by TCRdb to the 5' RACE reads, yields one record per CDR3 protein. The data contain 500,000 to 650,000 distinct CDR3 sequences, 5.3% of them singletons. These data come from a study of CD8 T cells in ankylosing spondylitis. Broader study findings: In ankylosing spondylitis blood, a motif of seven to nine highly homologous TCR beta variants appeared characteristic.

The CDR3 sequence is 15 residues long. V was clipped by 1 base and J by 3 bases, with 11 bases between them. Germline values: CDR1 SEHNR, CDR2 FQNEAQ (reference sequence). The sample consisted of blood, either unsorted or a sorted T cell fraction (not recorded which). This receptor was obtained from a male donor with ankylosing spondylitis. This rearrangement joins TRBV7-9 to TRBJ2-3, with D uncertain. Here the CDR3 reads CASSLGAAGTDTQYF. The CDR3 DNA sequence: TGTGCCAGCAGCTTAGGAGCTGCTGGGACAGATACGCAGTATTTT.